Listed below are T cell receptor beta chains from one sample, sequenced in a study of CD8 T cells in ankylosing spondylitis. TCRdb ran MiXCR on the 5' RACE reads and lists one entry per CDR3 protein. The table records roughly 38,000 distinct CDR3 sequences, roughly 3.1% of them present only once. Sequencing input: blood, either unsorted or a sorted T cell fraction (not recorded which). These receptors originate from a male donor with ankylosing spondylitis or in good health (not recorded which). The CDR3 runs from the conserved cysteine through the conserved F or W. The D gene is left open where the match is weak. For some rows the clone size is stated as once, few or many, or as a class when expanded; others skip it.

j_call d_call clone_size v_call cdr3_nt cdr3_aa
TRBJ2-1 TRBD2 many TRBV9 TGTGCCAGCAGCGTTCTAGCGGGGGGGCTCTACAATGAGCAGTTCTTC CASSVLAGGLYNEQFF
TRBJ2-3 NA many TRBV9 TGTGCCAGCAGTGGACTGCCCAGCAAGTCCGCAGATACGCAGTATTTT CASSGLPSKSADTQYF
TRBJ1-4 NA many TRBV9 TGTGCCAGCAGCGTAGCTGTTTCCGGGAAGGATGAAAAACTGTTTTTT CASSVAVSGKDEKLFF
TRBJ2-1 TRBD2 many TRBV9 TGTGCCAGCAGCGTAGGCCCTAGCGGACGCGACAATGAGCAGTTCTTC CASSVGPSGRDNEQFF
TRBJ2-6 TRBD1 many TRBV9 TGTGCCAGCAGCATTCGGACAGGGACTGGGGCCAACGTCCTGACTTTC CASSIRTGTGANVLTF
TRBJ2-2 NA NA TRBV9 TGTGCCAGCAGCGCCAGGGGGGAGGACACCGGGGAGCTGTTTTTT CASSARGEDTGELFF
TRBJ2-3 NA many TRBV9 TGTGCCAGCAGCGTACGGGCTAGCGCCACAGATACGCAGTATTTT CASSVRASATDTQYF
TRBJ2-3 TRBD1 many TRBV9 TGTGCCAGCAGCGTAGTCGGGACAGGGGTGACAGATACGCAGTATTTT CASSVVGTGVTDTQYF
TRBJ2-1 TRBD2 many TRBV9 TGTGCCAGCAGCGTAGGAAATAGCGGGAGTTCACCAACCTACAATGAGCAGTTCTTC CASSVGNSGSSPTYNEQFF
TRBJ2-1 TRBD1 many TRBV9 TGTGCCAGCAGCGCCGGGACAGGGATCGATGAGCAGTTCTTC CASSAGTGIDEQFF
TRBJ2-5 NA many TRBV9 TGTGCCAGCAGCGGAATGGGAGGAGAGACCCAGTACTTC CASSGMGGETQYF
TRBJ2-1 TRBD2 many TRBV9 TGTGCCAGCAGCCAAGCGGGACTAGCGGCCTCCTACAATGAGCAGTTCTTC CASSQAGLAASYNEQFF
TRBJ1-6 TRBD1 many TRBV9 TGTGCCAGCAGCACTAGAGAGGGGGCAACAAATTCACCCCTCCACTTT CASSTREGATNSPLHF
TRBJ2-5 NA few TRBV9 TGTGCCAGCAGCGTAGCTCAGGGGGGGTCGGAGACCCAGTACTTC CASSVAQGGSETQYF
TRBJ2-3 TRBD1 many TRBV9 TGTGCCAGCAGCGTAGATTCAGACAGGGGCCACACAGATACGCAGTATTTT CASSVDSDRGHTDTQYF
TRBJ2-5 NA many TRBV9 TGTGCCAGCAGCGATCGGGGCCAGGAGACCCAGTACTTC CASSDRGQETQYF
TRBJ2-2 TRBD2 many TRBV9 TGTGCCAGCAGCGTAGTGGGGGGAGGGCCATACACCGGGGAGCTGTTTTTT CASSVVGGGPYTGELFF
TRBJ1-3 TRBD1 many TRBV9 TGTGCCAGCAGCTCGGGACAGGGCTCTGGAAACACCATATATTTT CASSSGQGSGNTIYF
TRBJ1-2 NA many TRBV9 TGTGCCAGCAGCGTATATCAGGGGTATGGCTACACCTTC CASSVYQGYGYTF
TRBJ2-3 TRBD2 many TRBV9 TGTGCCAGCAGCGTAGTAGCGGGGGGGCAGCCAGATACGCAGTATTTT CASSVVAGGQPDTQYF
TRBJ1-1 TRBD1 NA TRBV9 TGTGCCAGCAGCGTAGACGTCAGGGGTTCCAGGGGGACTGAAGCTTTCTTT CASSVDVRGSRGTEAFF
TRBJ2-1 TRBD2 many TRBV9 TGTGCCAGCAGCCCCCCGGGGGGGAGCTCCTACAATGAGCAGTTCTTC CASSPPGGSSYNEQFF
TRBJ2-2 NA many TRBV9 TGTGCCAGCAGCGCCCGGACGGATGGGACCGGGGAGCTGTTTTTT CASSARTDGTGELFF
TRBJ1-2 NA many TRBV9 TGTGCCAGCAGCGTAGAGGCGGGGGGCACTGGCTACACCTTC CASSVEAGGTGYTF
TRBJ2-2 NA many TRBV9 TGTGCCAGCAGCGTAGCTGCCAGTCTGGGAACCGGGGAGCTGTTTTTT CASSVAASLGTGELFF
TRBJ2-1 NA many TRBV9 TGTGCCAGCAGCGTGACTCAAAGGACGAGTGAGCAGTTCTTC CASSVTQRTSEQFF
TRBJ2-1 NA many TRBV9 TGTGCCAGCAGCGTGGACCAAAGCGGGCGTGACTCCTACAATGAGCAGTTCTTC CASSVDQSGRDSYNEQFF
TRBJ2-5 NA many TRBV9 TGTGCCAGCAGCGTAGGTCGGAGGGATCGGTACCAAGAGACCCAGTACTTC CASSVGRRDRYQETQYF
TRBJ2-2 NA many TRBV9 TGTGCCAGCAGCCCCCGCCTGGGGGTCGGGGAGCTGTTTTTT CASSPRLGVGELFF
TRBJ2-4 NA medium-sized TRBV9 TGTGCCAGCAGCGTTGGGGAAGTCAAAAACATTCAGTACTTC CASSVGEVKNIQYF
TRBJ2-3 NA many TRBV9 TGTGCCAGCAGCGCCGGAGGAGGGTTTCCCCCAGATACGCAGTATTTT CASSAGGGFPPDTQYF
TRBJ2-1 NA many TRBV9 TGTGCCAGCAGCGTAGGGCAGGACCTACGCTCCTACAATGAGCAGTTCTTC CASSVGQDLRSYNEQFF
TRBJ2-6 NA many TRBV9 TGTGCCAGCAGCGTAGAGGCCCCTGGGGCCAACGTCCTGACTTTC CASSVEAPGANVLTF
TRBJ2-5 NA many TRBV9 TGTGCCAGCAGCGTAGTTGGGGGTACGGAGACCCAGTACTTC CASSVVGGTETQYF
TRBJ2-2 NA many TRBV9 TGTGCCAGCAGCGGACACGGCACCGGGGAGCTGTTTTTT CASSGHGTGELFF
TRBJ2-3 NA many TRBV9 TGTGCCAGCAGCGTAGAACCAGCGCAGGGCACAGATACGCAGTATTTT CASSVEPAQGTDTQYF
TRBJ2-2 TRBD1 many TRBV9 TGTGCCAGCAGCCCCCGGGACAGGGGTACCGGGGAGCTGTTTTTT CASSPRDRGTGELFF
TRBJ2-5 TRBD1 many TRBV9 TGTGCCAGCAGCGTAGCAGGGACAGGGGGCCAAGAGACCCAGTACTTC CASSVAGTGGQETQYF
TRBJ2-3 NA many TRBV9 TGTGCCAGCAGCGTAGTAAGTCAAGATACGCAGTATTTT CASSVVSQDTQYF
TRBJ1-6 NA many TRBV9 TGTGCCAGCAGCGCTAACCTAGGGGACCCACCCCTCCACTTT CASSANLGDPPLHF
TRBJ1-2 TRBD1 many TRBV9 TGTGCCAGCAGCGTTGGACAGGCCATTGGGGGCTACACCTTC CASSVGQAIGGYTF
TRBJ1-2 NA many TRBV9 TGTGCCAGCAGCGTTGACAGTAACTATGGCTACACCTTC CASSVDSNYGYTF
TRBJ2-5 NA many TRBV9 TGTGCCAGCAGCGTATCCCCCGGGACCGCATCGGAGACCCAGTACTTC CASSVSPGTASETQYF
TRBJ2-2 NA many TRBV9 TGTGCCAGCAGCGGATTGGAGGGGAACACCGGGGAGCTGTTTTTT CASSGLEGNTGELFF
TRBJ2-5 NA many TRBV9 TGTGCCAGCAGCGTAGCGTCAGCGGCGCGCCAAGAGACCCAGTACTTC CASSVASAARQETQYF
TRBJ2-3 TRBD1 NA TRBV9 TGTGCCAGCAGCCCACGACAGGGGGAATCTTATACGCAGTATTTT CASSPRQGESYTQYF
TRBJ1-1 NA many TRBV9 TGTGCCAGCAGCGTAGTCAAGGGAGCCACTGAAGCTTTCTTT CASSVVKGATEAFF
TRBJ2-3 TRBD2 many TRBV9 TGTGCCAGCAGCCCCAGACTAGCGGGGAACACAGATACGCAGTATTTT CASSPRLAGNTDTQYF
TRBJ1-1 NA few TRBV9 TGTGCCAGCAGCGTAGAACAGGTGAACACTGAAGCTTTCTTT CASSVEQVNTEAFF
TRBJ1-5 NA many TRBV9 TGTGCCAGCAGCGTAGACGGGAAGGGTGGCCAGCCCCAGCATTTT CASSVDGKGGQPQHF
TRBJ2-1 TRBD2 many TRBV9 TGTGCCAGCAGCGTGGGACTACCCTACAATGAGCAGTTCTTC CASSVGLPYNEQFF
TRBJ1-1 NA many TRBV9 TGTGCCAGCAGCCCACCAATTGACAAGGGGCTGTTGAACACTGAAGCTTTCTTT CASSPPIDKGLLNTEAFF
TRBJ1-2 NA NA TRBV9 TGTGCCAGCAGCGCTTTAGTTGTGGCTAACTATGGCTACACCTTC CASSALVVANYGYTF
TRBJ2-3 TRBD2 NA TRBV9 TGTGCCAGCAGCGTAGGGCTAGCGGGGGGACCACGCACAGATACGCAGTATTTT CASSVGLAGGPRTDTQYF
TRBJ2-1 NA many TRBV9 TGTGCCAGCAGCGTAGAAGTTGGTGAGCAGTTCTTC CASSVEVGEQFF
TRBJ2-2 TRBD2 many TRBV9 TGTGCCAGCAGCCCCGGGCCTAGCGGGGTTGCCACCGGGGAGCTGTTTTTT CASSPGPSGVATGELFF